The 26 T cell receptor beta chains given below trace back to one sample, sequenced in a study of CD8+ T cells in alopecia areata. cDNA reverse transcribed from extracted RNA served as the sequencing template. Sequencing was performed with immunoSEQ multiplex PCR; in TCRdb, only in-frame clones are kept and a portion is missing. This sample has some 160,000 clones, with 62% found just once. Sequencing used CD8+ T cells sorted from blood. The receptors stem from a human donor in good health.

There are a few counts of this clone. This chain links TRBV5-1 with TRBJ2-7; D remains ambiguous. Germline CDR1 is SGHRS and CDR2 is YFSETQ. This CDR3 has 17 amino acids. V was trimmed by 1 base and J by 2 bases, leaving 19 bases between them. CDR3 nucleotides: TGCGCCAGCAGCTTGAACAATCCACGGACCCGGACCTACGAGCAGTACTTC. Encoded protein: CASSLNNPRTRTYEQYF.

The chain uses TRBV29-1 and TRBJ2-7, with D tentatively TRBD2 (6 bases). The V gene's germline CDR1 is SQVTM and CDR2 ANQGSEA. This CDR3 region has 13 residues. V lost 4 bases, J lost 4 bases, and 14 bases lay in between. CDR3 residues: CSVARGFGYEQYF. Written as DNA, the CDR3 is TGCAGCGTTGCTCGGGGGTTCGGTTACGAGCAGTACTTC.

The CDR3 loop is CASTAGAAFSYEQYF. The CDR3 DNA sequence: TGTGCCAGCACCGCCGGGGCAGCGTTTTCCTACGAGCAGTACTTC. The chain has TRBV7-9 and TRBJ2-7; D may be TRBD1 or TRBD2 (5 bases each). Germline CDR1 reads SEHNR; CDR2 reads FQNEAQ (reference sequence). V shed 7 bases and J shed 1 base, with 17 bases lying between them. This CDR3 contains 15 residues.

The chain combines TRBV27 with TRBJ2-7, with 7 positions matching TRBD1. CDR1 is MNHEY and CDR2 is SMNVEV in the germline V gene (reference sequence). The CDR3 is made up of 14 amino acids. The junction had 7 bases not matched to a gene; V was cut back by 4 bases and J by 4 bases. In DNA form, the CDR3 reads TGTGCCAGCAGTTCGACCCCGACAGGGTACGAGCAGTACTTC. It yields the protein CASSSTPTGYEQYF.

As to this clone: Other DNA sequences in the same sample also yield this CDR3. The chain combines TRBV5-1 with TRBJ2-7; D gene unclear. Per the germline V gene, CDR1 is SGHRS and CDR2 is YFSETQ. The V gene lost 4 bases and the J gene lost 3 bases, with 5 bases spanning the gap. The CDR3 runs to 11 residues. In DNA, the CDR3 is TGCGCCAGCAGCCTCTACTACGAGCAGTACTTC. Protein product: CASSLYYEQYF.

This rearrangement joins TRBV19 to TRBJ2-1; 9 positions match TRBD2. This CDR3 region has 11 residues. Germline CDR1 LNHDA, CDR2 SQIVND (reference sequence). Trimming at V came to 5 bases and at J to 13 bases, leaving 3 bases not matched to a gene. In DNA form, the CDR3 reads TGTGCCAGTAGTGTCGGGACTAGCCAGTTCTTC. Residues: CASSVGTSQFF.

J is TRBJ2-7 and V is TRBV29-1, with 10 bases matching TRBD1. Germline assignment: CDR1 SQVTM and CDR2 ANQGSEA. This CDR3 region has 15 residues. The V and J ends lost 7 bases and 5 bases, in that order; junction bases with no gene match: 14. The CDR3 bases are TGCAGCGCGATCATCTACCGGGACAGGGGAGACGAGCAGTACTTC. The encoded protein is CSAIIYRDRGDEQYF.

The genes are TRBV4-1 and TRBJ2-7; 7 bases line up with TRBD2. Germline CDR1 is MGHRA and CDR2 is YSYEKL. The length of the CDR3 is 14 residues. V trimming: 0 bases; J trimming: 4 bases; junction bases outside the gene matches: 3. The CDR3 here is CASSQEGGLYEQYF. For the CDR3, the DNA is TGCGCCAGCAGCCAAGAGGGAGGGCTTTACGAGCAGTACTTC.

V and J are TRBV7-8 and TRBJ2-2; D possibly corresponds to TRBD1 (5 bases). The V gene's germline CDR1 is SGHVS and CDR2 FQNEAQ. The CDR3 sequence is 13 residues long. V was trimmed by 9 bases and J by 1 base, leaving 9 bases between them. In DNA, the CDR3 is TGTGCCAGTACTCAGGGGAACACCGGGGAGCTGTTTTTT. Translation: CASTQGNTGELFF.

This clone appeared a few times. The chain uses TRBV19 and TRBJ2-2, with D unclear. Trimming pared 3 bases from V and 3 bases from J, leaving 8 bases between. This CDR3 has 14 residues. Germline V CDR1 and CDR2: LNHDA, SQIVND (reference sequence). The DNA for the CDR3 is TGTGCCAGTAGTATTAGGGATCACACCGGGGAGCTGTTTTTT. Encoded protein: CASSIRDHTGELFF.

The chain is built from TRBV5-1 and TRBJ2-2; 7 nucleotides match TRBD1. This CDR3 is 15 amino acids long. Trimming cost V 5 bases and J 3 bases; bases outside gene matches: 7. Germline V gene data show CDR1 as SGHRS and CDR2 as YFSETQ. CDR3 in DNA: TGCGCCAGCAGTTCCAGGGGGATCGACACCGGGGAGCTGTTTTTT. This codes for CASSSRGIDTGELFF. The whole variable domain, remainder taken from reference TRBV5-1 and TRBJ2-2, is KAGVTQTPRYLIKTRGQQVTLSCSPISGHRSVSWYQQTPGQGLQFLFEYFSETQRNKGNFPGRFSGRQFSNSRSEMNVSTLELGDSALYLCASSSRGIDTGELFFGEGSRLTVL.

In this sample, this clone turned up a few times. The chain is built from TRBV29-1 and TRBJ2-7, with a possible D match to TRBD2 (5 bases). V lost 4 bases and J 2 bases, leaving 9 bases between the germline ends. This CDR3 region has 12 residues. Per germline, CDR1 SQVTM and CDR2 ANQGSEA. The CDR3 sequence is CSVAGNPYEQYF. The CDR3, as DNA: TGCAGCGTTGCGGGAAACCCCTACGAGCAGTACTTC.

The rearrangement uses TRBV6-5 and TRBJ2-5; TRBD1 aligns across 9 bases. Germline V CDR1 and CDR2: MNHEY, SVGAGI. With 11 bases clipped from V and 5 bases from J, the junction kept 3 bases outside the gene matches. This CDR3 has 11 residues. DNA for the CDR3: TGTGCCGTCGGACAGGGGGAGACCCAGTACTTC. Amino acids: CAVGQGETQYF.

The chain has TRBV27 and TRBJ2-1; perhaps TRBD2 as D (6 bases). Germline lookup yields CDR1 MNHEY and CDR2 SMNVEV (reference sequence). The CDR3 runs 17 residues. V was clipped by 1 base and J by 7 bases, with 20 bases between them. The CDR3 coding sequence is TGTGCCAGCAGTTTATTATCGTTTTCGGGAGTGGGAAATGAGCAGTTCTTC. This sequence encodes CASSLLSFSGVGNEQFF.

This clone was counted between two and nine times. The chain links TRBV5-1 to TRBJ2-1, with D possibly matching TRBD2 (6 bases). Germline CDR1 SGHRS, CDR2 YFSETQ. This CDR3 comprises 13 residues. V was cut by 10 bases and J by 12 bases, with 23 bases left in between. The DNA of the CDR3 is TGCGCCTCCGCCGGACTACTCTCCGAGGGGCAGTTCTTC. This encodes CASAGLLSEGQFF. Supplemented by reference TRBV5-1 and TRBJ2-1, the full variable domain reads KAGVTQTPRYLIKTRGQQVTLSCSPISGHRSVSWYQQTPGQGLQFLFEYFSETQRNKGNFPGRFSGRQFSNSRSEMNVSTLELGDSALYLCASAGLLSEGQFFGPGTRLTVL.

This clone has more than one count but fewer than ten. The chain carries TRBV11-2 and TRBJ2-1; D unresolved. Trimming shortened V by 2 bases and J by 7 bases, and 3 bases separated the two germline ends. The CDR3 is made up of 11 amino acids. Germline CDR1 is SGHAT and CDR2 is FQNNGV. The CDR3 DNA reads TGTGCCAGCAGCTTACATAATGAGCAGTTCTTC. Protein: CASSLHNEQFF.

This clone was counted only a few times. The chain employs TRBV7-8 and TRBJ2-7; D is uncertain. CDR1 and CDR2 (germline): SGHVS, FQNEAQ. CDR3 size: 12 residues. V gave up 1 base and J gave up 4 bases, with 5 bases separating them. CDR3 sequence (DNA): TGTGCCAGCAGCTTAGAAGAATACGAGCAGTACTTC. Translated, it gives CASSLEEYEQYF.

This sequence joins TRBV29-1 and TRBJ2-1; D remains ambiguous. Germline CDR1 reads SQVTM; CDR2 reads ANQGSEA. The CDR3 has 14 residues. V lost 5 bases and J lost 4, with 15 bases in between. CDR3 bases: TGCAGCGTTTATGCTGTAAACCCTTACAATGAGCAGTTCTTC. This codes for CSVYAVNPYNEQFF.

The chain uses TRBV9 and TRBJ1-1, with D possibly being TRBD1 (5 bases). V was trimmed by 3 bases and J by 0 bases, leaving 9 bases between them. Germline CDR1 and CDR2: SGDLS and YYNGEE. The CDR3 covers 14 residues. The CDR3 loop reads CASSDGGVNTEAFF. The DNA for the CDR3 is TGTGCCAGCAGCGATGGGGGGGTGAACACTGAAGCTTTCTTT.

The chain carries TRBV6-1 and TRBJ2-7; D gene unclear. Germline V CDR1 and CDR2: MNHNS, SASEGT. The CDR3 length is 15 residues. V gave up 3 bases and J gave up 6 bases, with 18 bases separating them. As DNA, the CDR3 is TGTGCCAGCAGTGACGGCTTGGTATGGCCCCTCGAGCAGTACTTC. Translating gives CASSDGLVWPLEQYF.

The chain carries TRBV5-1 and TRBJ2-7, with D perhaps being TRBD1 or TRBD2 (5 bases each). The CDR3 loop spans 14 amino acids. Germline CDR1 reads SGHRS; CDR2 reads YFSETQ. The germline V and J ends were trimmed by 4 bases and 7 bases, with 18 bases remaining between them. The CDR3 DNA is TGCGCCAGCAGCACGTCCGGGGCAGCTAGGGAGCAGTACTTC. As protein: CASSTSGAAREQYF.

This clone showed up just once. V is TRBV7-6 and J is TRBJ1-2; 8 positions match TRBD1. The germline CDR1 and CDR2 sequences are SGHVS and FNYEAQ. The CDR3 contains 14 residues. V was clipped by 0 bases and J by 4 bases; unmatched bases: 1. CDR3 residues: CASSLATGGYGYTF. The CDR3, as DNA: TGTGCCAGCAGCTTAGCCACAGGGGGCTATGGCTACACCTTC.

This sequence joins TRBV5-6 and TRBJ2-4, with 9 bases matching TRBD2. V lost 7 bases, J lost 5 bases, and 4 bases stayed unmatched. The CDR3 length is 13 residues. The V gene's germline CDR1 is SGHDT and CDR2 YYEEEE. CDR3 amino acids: CASFLAGENIQYF. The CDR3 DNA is TGTGCCAGCTTCTTAGCGGGGGAAAACATTCAGTACTTC.

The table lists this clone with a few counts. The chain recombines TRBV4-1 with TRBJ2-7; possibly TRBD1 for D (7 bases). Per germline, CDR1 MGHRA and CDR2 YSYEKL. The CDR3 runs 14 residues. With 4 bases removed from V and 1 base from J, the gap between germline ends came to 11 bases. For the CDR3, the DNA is TGCGCCAGCAGCCCCTCAGGGGGGTCCTACGAGCAGTACTTC. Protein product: CASSPSGGSYEQYF.

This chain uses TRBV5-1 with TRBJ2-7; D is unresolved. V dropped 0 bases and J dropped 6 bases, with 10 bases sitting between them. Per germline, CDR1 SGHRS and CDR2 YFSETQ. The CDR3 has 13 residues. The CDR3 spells CASSLASPGEQYF. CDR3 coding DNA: TGCGCCAGCAGCTTGGCCTCCCCGGGCGAGCAGTACTTC.

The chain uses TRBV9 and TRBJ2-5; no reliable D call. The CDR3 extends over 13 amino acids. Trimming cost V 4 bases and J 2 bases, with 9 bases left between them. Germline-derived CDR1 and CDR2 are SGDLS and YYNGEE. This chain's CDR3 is CASSQTSQETQYF. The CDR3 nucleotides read TGTGCCAGCAGCCAGACCTCTCAAGAGACCCAGTACTTC.